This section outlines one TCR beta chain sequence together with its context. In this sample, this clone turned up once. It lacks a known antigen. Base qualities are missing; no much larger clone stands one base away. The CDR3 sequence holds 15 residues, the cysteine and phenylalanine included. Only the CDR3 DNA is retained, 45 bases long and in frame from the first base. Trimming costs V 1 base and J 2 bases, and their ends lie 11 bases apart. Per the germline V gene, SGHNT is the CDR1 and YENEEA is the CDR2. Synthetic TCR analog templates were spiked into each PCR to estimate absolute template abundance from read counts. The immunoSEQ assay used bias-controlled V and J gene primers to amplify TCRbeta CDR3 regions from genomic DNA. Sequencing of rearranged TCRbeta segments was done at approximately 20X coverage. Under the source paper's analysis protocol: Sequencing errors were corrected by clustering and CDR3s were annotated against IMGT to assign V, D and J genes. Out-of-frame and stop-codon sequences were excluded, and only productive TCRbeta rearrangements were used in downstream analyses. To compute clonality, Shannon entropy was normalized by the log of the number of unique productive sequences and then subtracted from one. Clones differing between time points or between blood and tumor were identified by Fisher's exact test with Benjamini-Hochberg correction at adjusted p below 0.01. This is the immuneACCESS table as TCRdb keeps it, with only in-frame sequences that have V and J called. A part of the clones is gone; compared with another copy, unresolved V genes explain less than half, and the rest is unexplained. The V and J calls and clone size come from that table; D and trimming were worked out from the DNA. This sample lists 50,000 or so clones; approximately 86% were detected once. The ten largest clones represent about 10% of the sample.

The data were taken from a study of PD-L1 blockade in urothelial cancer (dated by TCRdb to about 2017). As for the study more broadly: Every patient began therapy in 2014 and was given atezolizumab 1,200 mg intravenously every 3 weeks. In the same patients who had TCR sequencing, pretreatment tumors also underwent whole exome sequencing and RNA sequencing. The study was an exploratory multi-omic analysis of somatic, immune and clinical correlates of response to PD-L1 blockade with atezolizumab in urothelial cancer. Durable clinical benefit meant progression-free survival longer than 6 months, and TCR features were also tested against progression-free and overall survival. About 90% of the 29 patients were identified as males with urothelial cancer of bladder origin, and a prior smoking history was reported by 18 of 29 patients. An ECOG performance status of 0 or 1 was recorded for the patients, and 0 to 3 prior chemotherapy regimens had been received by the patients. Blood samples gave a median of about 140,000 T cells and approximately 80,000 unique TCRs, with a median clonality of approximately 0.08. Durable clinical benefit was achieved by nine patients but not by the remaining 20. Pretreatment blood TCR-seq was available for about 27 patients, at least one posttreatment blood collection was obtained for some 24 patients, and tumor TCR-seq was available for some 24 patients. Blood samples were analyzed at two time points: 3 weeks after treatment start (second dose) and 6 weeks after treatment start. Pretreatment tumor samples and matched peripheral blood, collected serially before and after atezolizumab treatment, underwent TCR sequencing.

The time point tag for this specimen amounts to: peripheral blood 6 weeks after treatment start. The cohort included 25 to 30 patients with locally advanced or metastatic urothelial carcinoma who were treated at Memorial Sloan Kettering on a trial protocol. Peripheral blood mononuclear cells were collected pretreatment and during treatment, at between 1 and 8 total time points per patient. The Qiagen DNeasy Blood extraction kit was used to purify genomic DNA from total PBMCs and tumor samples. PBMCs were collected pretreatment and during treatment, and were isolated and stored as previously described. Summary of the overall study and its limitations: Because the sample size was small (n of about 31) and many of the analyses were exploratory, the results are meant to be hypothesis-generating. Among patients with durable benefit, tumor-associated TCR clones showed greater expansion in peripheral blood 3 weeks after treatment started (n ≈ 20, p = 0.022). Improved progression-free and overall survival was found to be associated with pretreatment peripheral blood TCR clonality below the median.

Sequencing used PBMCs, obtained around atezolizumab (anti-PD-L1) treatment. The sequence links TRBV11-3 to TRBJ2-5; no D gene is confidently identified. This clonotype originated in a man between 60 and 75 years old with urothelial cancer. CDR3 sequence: CASSLAGPPQETQYF. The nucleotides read TGTGCCAGCAGCTTAGCTGGCCCACCTCAAGAGACCCAGTACTTC.